The clone carrying this T cell receptor beta chain was seen a few times. Preparation of the TCRbeta library used unique molecular identifiers. Via MiXCR, TCRdb re-called the PCR reads, giving one row per CDR3 protein. This table has just under 150,000 distinct CDR3 sequences, around 8.8% appearing once. These data originate in a study of T-cell reconstitution after alpha-beta-depleted transplantation in children. This CDR3 has 16 residues. The trim removed 3 bases at V and 4 bases at J, leaving 7 bases unmatched. Germline V gene lookup returns CDR1 DFQATT and CDR2 SNEGSKA (reference sequence). This sequence originates from a female patient aged 2-10 years who had a stem cell transplant for congenital amegakaryocytic thrombocytopenia, so the T cells may come from the graft donor. This specimen was PBMCs, mostly from graft donor cells, taken 180 days after TCRalphabeta/CD19-depleted stem cell transplant. The V gene is TRBV20-1, the J gene TRBJ2-1, with 12 bases aligning to TRBD2. The CDR3 nucleotides are TGCAGTGCTAGCCCGGGACTAGCGGGCGTATACAATGAGCAGTTCTTC. Amino acids: CSASPGLAGVYNEQFF.